Listed below are T cell receptor beta chains from one sample, sequenced in a study of T cells in Graves' hyperthyroidism and ophthalmopathy. From the multiplex PCR reads, TCRdb called clonotypes with MiXCR, one entry per CDR3 protein. Counted here are approximately 600,000 distinct CDR3 sequences, more than 20% occurring once; the ten biggest clones make up roughly a third. Sequencing input: blood. These receptors all come from a man aged 25 to 40 with Graves' ophthalmopathy. CDR3s include the opening cysteine and the closing phenylalanine or tryptophan. A D gene is named only where the DNA matches it firmly. Clone size, where shown, is once, few, many, or a class for clones that have expanded.

abundance	v_gene	d_gene	j_gene	len	CDR3aa	CDR3nt
few	TRBV10-2	TRBD2	TRBJ2-1	14	CASSSGRGYNEQFF	TGCGCCAGCAGTAGCGGGAGGGGATACAATGAGCAGTTCTTC
many	TRBV7-9	.	TRBJ2-1	15	CASSLRGNRYNEQFF	TGTGCCAGCAGCTTAAGGGGAAATAGGTACAATGAGCAGTTCTTC
many	TRBV20-1	.	TRBJ1-1	13	CSARGGVVTEAFF	TGCAGTGCTAGAGGGGGGGTTGTCACTGAAGCTTTCTTT
.	TRBV12-3/TRBV12-4	.	TRBJ2-3	12	CASSVGEDTQYF	TGTGCCAGCAGTGTGGGAGAGGATACGCAGTATTTT
.	TRBV6-2/TRBV6-3	TRBD2	TRBJ2-5	15	CASRGLEVSGETQYF	TGTGCCAGCAGGGGACTAGAAGTTAGTGGAGAGACCCAGTACTTC
.	TRBV6-1	TRBD2	TRBJ2-7	15	CASSPSRLAVHGQYF	TGTGCCAGCAGTCCCTCGAGGCTAGCGGTACACGGGCAGTACTTC
many	TRBV5-1	TRBD1	TRBJ1-5	15	CASSYGTGVNQPQHF	TGCGCCAGCAGCTACGGGACAGGGGTCAATCAGCCCCAGCATTTT
few	TRBV10-3	TRBD1	TRBJ1-1	15	CAISRRDRGLTEAFF	TGTGCCATCAGTCGCCGGGACAGGGGGCTCACTGAAGCTTTCTTT
.	TRBV12-3/TRBV12-4	.	TRBJ1-5	21	CASSFIAGVRSVLYSNQPQHF	TGTGCCAGCAGTTTTATCGCAGGCGTTCGGTCGGTGCTTTATAGCAATCAGCCCCAGCATTTT
few	TRBV12-3/TRBV12-4	TRBD1	TRBJ2-5	14	CASRILGTEETQYF	TGTGCCAGCAGGATACTCGGGACAGAAGAGACCCAGTACTTC
.	TRBV9	.	TRBJ1-3	15	CASSVALGSGNTIYF	TGTGCCAGCAGCGTAGCTCTTGGCTCTGGAAACACCATATATTTT
.	TRBV2	TRBD1	TRBJ2-7	14	CASSGTGDRYEQYF	TGTGCCAGCAGTGGGACAGGGGACCGGTACGAGCAGTACTTC
many	TRBV11-1	.	TRBJ2-7	13	CASSLARTYEQYF	TGTGCCAGCAGCTTAGCGAGAACCTACGAGCAGTACTTC
many	TRBV30	.	TRBJ2-7	12	CAWRETSKVQYF	TGTGCCTGGAGAGAGACATCGAAGGTGCAGTACTTC
few	TRBV5-6	.	TRBJ2-5	12	CASSFPQETQYF	TGTGCCAGCAGCTTCCCCCAAGAGACCCAGTACTTC
.	TRBV6-2/TRBV6-3	TRBD2	TRBJ2-7	16	CASSYDSGRYAYEQYF	TGTGCCAGCAGTTATGATAGCGGGAGATACGCCTACGAGCAGTACTTC
many	TRBV28	.	TRBJ2-5	15	CASSLMGDGQETQYF	TGTGCCAGCAGTTTAATGGGGGACGGACAAGAGACCCAGTACTTC
few	TRBV10-1	TRBD2	TRBJ2-7	15	CASKPGLAPWDEQYF	TGCGCCTCGAAACCGGGACTAGCGCCCTGGGACGAGCAGTACTTC
many	TRBV18	.	TRBJ1-6	15	CASSPYTPDGSPLHF	TGTGCCAGCTCACCTTATACCCCTGACGGTTCACCCCTCCACTTT
many	TRBV7-2	TRBD2	TRBJ2-2	15	CASSLGLEGTGELFF	TGTGCCAGCAGCTTGGGACTAGAAGGAACCGGGGAGCTGTTTTTT
few	TRBV7-8	TRBD2	TRBJ2-7	17	CASSLGGVASGRYEQYF	TGTGCCAGCAGCTTAGGGGGGGTGGCTAGCGGGAGGTACGAGCAGTACTTC
few	TRBV3-1	.	TRBJ2-2	15	CASSQEGAGTGELFF	TGTGCCAGCAGCCAAGAGGGTGCTGGGACCGGGGAGCTGTTTTTT
.	TRBV6-1	.	TRBJ1-1	15	CASSYAAPGHPEAFF	TGTGCCAGCAGTTACGCAGCGCCGGGACACCCTGAAGCTTTCTTT